This paragraph covers one T cell receptor (beta chain) sequence. The data were taken from a study of identical twins. The V segment lost 9 bases and the J segment 3 bases; nucleotides outside the gene matches: 4. Germline V gives CDR1 KGHDR, CDR2 SFDVKD. The CDR3 consists of 13 residues. TCRdb itself ran the 5' RACE reads through MiXCR, one entry per CDR3 protein. Of 500,000 to 600,000 distinct CDR3 sequences in the sample, about 20% were seen once. This same sample was also taken into another study, of T cells expressing NK-cell markers. From that study: Sequencing of TCR beta repertoires drew on sorted CD3+CD56+NKG2C+, CD3+CD56+NKG2C- and CD3+CD56-NKG2C+ T cells. Eight donors were sequenced, seven testing HCMV-seropositive and one testing seronegative. The study found dominant NKG2C+ clonotypes at roughly 1.0-8% of CD8+ T cells in roughly six donors. The leading position in the CD3+CD56-NKG2C+ fraction of several donors also went to these clonotypes.

The chain combines TRBV24-1 with TRBJ2-1, with TRBD1 identical over 7 bases. Sequenced material: CD4+ T cells sorted from blood. The sequence was obtained from a woman under 30 in good health. The CDR3 spells CATSGTDYNEQFF. CDR3 DNA sequence: TGTGCCACCTCGGGGACAGACTACAATGAGCAGTTCTTC.